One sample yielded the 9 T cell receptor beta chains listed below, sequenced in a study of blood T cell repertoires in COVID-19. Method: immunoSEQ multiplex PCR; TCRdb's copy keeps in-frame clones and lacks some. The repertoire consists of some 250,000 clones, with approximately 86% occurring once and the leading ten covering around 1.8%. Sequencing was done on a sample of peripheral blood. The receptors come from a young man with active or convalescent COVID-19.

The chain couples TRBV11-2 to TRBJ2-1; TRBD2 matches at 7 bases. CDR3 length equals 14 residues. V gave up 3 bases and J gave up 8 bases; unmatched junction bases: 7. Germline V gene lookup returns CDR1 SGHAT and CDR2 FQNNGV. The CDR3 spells CASSFIGTIDEQFF. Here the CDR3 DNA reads TGTGCCAGCAGCTTTATTGGGACTATCGATGAGCAGTTCTTC.

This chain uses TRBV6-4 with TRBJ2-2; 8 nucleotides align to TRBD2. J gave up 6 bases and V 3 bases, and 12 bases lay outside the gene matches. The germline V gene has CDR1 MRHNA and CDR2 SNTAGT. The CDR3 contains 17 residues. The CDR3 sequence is CASSEPPRGGGAGELFF. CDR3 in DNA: TGTGCCAGCAGTGAGCCTCCCCGGGGGGGAGGGGCCGGGGAGCTGTTTTTT.

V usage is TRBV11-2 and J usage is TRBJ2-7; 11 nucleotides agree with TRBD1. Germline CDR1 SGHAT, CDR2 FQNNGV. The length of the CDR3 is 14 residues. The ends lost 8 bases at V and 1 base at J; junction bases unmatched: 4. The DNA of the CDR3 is TGTGCCAGCGGTGGACAGGGGGCTTCCTACGAGCAGTACTTC. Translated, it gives CASGGQGASYEQYF.

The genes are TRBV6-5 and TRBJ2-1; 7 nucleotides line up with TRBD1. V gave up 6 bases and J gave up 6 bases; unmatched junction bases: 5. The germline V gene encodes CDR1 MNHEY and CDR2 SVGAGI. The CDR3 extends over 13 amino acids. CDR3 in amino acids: CASRGTATNEQFF. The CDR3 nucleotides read TGTGCCAGCAGAGGGACAGCGACCAATGAGCAGTTCTTC.

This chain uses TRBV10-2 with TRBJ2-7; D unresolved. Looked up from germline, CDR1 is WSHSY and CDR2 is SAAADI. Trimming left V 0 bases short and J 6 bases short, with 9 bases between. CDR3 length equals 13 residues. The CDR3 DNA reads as TGCGCCAGCAGTGAGTCTCTTATGAGCGAGCAGTACTTC. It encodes CASSESLMSEQYF.

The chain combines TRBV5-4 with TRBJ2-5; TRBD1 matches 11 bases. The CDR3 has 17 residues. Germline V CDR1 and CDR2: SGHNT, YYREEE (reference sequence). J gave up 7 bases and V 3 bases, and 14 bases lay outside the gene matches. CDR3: CASSSIAWTGGARTQYF. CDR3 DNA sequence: TGTGCCAGCAGCTCCATCGCATGGACAGGGGGCGCACGGACCCAGTACTTC.

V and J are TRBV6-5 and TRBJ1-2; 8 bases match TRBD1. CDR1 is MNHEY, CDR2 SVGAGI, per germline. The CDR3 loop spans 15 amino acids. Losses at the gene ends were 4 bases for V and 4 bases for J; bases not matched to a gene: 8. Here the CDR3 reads CASSSPGQAGYGYTF. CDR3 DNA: TGTGCCAGCAGTTCCCCGGGACAGGCAGGCTATGGCTACACCTTC.

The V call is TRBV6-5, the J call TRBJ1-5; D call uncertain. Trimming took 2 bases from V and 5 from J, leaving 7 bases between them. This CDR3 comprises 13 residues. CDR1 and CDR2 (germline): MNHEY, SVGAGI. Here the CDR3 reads CASSYNGDQPQHF. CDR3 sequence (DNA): TGTGCCAGCAGTTACAACGGGGATCAGCCCCAGCATTTT.

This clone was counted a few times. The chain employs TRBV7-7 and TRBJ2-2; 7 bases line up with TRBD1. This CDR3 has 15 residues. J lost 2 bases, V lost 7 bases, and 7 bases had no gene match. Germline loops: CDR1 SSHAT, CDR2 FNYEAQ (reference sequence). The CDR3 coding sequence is TGTGCCAGCACCTTGGGGACAGATAACACCGGGGAGCTGTTTTTT. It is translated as CASTLGTDNTGELFF.